The source of this T cell receptor beta chain is a study of CD8+ T cells in alopecia areata. Study findings and constraints: Lesional scalp exceeded normal scalp in clonality, especially in alopecia totalis/universalis.

RNA extraction was followed by reverse transcription into cDNA, which acted as the sequencing template. Clones were read by immunoSEQ multiplex PCR, and TCRdb kept only the in-frame ones, dropping some. The top ten clones hold around 0.69% of a sample with around 200,000 clones, 55% to 70% of them seen once. V lost 2 bases to trimming and J lost 1 base, with 11 bases between them. The CDR3 runs to 15 residues. The germline CDR1 and CDR2 sequences are MNHEY and SVGAGI. Treatment defined: oral pan-JAK inhibitor, 5-10 mg twice daily. Peripheral blood and lesional scalp punch biopsies were taken from alopecia areata patients. In regard to this clone: What it binds is unknown.

This TCR derives from a human donor with alopecia areata. The specimen comprised CD4+ T cells sorted from blood, sampled at week 4, from a patient treated with tofacitinib. The chain employs TRBV6-5 and TRBJ1-1; no reliable D call. This CDR3 is CASSYAGRKNTEAFF. DNA of the CDR3: TGTGCCAGCAGTTACGCCGGGCGGAAGAACACTGAAGCTTTCTTT.